The T cell receptor (beta chain) described here comes from a study of beta chain features in type 1 diabetes (dated 2018 in TCRdb). Context from the whole study: Patients and healthy donors did not differ in mean age, gender distribution, total cell number or subset yield. A total of roughly 100 million sorted cells were examined across all samples, and RNA yield correlated strongly with the number of cells per subset. The study compared TCRB repertoires of sorted circulating CD4+ T cell subsets between recently diagnosed type 1 diabetes patients and matched healthy donors. Regulatory and stem cell-like memory subsets were isolated from only 8 patients and roughly eight healthy donors, whereas naive and central memory subsets came from all 30 or so donors.

Regarding this clone: Its antigen specificity is not known. Per-nucleotide qualities are absent, and no much larger clonotype sits a single base away.

Each donor gave one peripheral blood draw, averaging about 100 mL, which was collected into heparinised tubes. Naive, central memory, regulatory and stem cell-like memory CD4+ T cells were sorted on a BD FACSAria II using a panel including CD45RO, CCR7, CD25, CD127, CD95 and CD27. A purity above 98% was achieved for all sorted populations. PBMCs were separated immediately by Lymphoprep density gradient centrifugation and were stained directly, without being cultured. Samples were stained and sorted in pairs, with one healthy donor and one patient per experiment, so that batch effects were minimized. Here is what the overall study found, with its caveats: At VDJ recombination sites, type 1 diabetes patients had fewer insertions and more deleted nucleotides, which implies abnormalities in thymic rearrangement. The naive, central memory and regulatory TCRB repertoires appeared to resemble one another more closely among patients than among healthy donors. Because cDNA was sequenced instead of genomic DNA, activated cells with high expression could be over-represented, although the groups did not differ in activation or CD3 levels. Only small numbers of individuals were included in the HLA sub-analyses, which left unresolved whether HLA type had any influence on TCRB rearrangement. Type 1 diabetes patients showed a moderate but significant shortening of TCRB CDR3 length in all four CD4+ subsets. Shorter templates might have been favored by PCR, but patient and control samples were amplified and corrected together, so both groups would have been affected equally by any skew.

The High Capacity cDNA Reverse Transcription Kit was used to reverse transcribe all of the isolated RNA, meaning that expressed TCRB transcripts were what got sequenced. Deep immunoSEQ sequencing was applied to naive, central memory and regulatory T cell samples, giving an average of about 3.8 million total reads per sample. Sorted cells were lysed in RLT buffer and RNA was extracted with DNase-treated RNeasy Micro or Mini kits, depending on cell number. Each cell subset was processed on its own to prevent cross-contamination, while patient and healthy donor samples were processed together. Using the immunoSEQ multiplex PCR, TCRB sequences were amplified from cDNA into 87-bp fragments spanning the CDR3 region. Amplicons were sequenced on the Illumina HiSeq platform. In the original analysis: PCR bias was computationally corrected using synthetic template baselines, reads within Hamming distance 2 were collapsed, and singletons that could not be merged were discarded. Reads were aligned against IMGT to assign V, D and J genes, CDR3 length and insertions or deletions at six rearrangement sites. Within each subset, clonotype counts were normalized to sorted cell number, after which true diversity and Gini coefficients were computed with the tcR R package. The overlap coefficient, calculated on TCRB nucleotide sequences, was used to measure repertoire sharing. What TCRdb holds here is the immuneACCESS table cut down to in-frame rearrangements. Part of the clones is not present; checked against another copy, under half of the missing clones reflect an unresolved V gene, and the others are unexplained. D and trimming were read from the DNA, whereas the V and J calls and clone size are those reported in that table. This sample comprises 150,000 to 200,000 clones, 6.5% to 10% of them detected only once. More than 0.45% of the sample is taken by the ten largest.

Trimming removed 2 bases from V and 5 bases from J, leaving 16 bases between the germline ends. Looking up the germline V gene yields CDR1 KGHSH and CDR2 LQKENI. The CDR3 runs 15 amino acids, cysteine and phenylalanine included. Left in the record is the CDR3 DNA by itself, 45 bases read in frame from the first base. Recombination connected TRBV18 to TRBJ2-7; TRBD1 is a weak D gene call, 5 bases matching. Input material: central memory CD4+ T cells from blood. The source is a young woman with type 1 diabetes. Here the CDR3 is given as CASSPAWGGGDEQYF. The DNA sequence reads TGTGCCAGCTCACCAGCCTGGGGCGGTGGGGACGAGCAGTACTTC.